Listed below are T cell receptor beta chains from one sample, sequenced in a study of shared clonotypes between healthy human individuals. Using immunoSEQ multiplex PCR, the repertoire was profiled, and TCRdb retains in-frame clones only, with some absent. The repertoire holds approximately 650,000 clones, with nearly 97% as singletons. What was sequenced was naive CD8+ T cells sorted from blood. All receptors derive from a woman aged 25 to 39 in good health. Both conserved end residues are part of each CDR3. D genes are given only for firm matches. A clone size is listed for some rows: how often the clone was seen (once, few, many), or a class if it is expanded.

>TRBJ2-4|NA|TRBV7-9|NA
TGTGCCAGCAGCCCTCAGGGGTGGGGGGCGGAGGAAAACATTCAGTACTTC
CASSPQGWGAEENIQYF
>TRBJ2-7|NA|TRBV25-1|few
TGTGCCAGCAGTGCACAGGGCTACGAGCAGTACTTC
CASSAQGYEQYF
>TRBJ1-2|NA|TRBV19|NA
TGTGCCAGTAGAGCGGGGTATGGCTACACCTTC
CASRAGYGYTF
>TRBJ2-5|NA|TRBV5-8|NA
TGTGCCAGCAGCCCGGAACTAGCCTGGACCCAGTACTTC
CASSPELAWTQYF
>TRBJ1-2|NA|TRBV6-5|NA
TGTGCCAGCAGTGCTGGACTGGGCTATGGCTACACCTTC
CASSAGLGYGYTF
>TRBJ1-3|NA|TRBV5-6|NA
TGTGCCAGCAGCTTGGCGCCGCATACAAAAGGAGAAAACACCATATATTTT
CASSLAPHTKGENTIYF
>TRBJ2-3|NA|TRBV18|NA
TGTGCCAGCTCCCGCCTCGACAGCTCATTTAGCACAGATACGCAGTATTTT
CASSRLDSSFSTDTQYF
>TRBJ2-7|NA|TRBV7-9|NA
TGTGCCAGCAGCTTAACAACGGGACATTTCGGGGGTTACTACGAGCAGTACTTC
CASSLTTGHFGGYYEQYF
>TRBJ2-1|TRBD2|TRBV6-5|once
TGTGCCAGCAGTTACGCTAGCGGGATTTCAGATGAGCAGTTCTTC
CASSYASGISDEQFF
>TRBJ2-7|TRBD1|TRBV2|NA
TGTGCCAGCAGTGAAGGGACAGGGTCCTACGAGCAGTACTTC
CASSEGTGSYEQYF
>TRBJ2-2|NA|TRBV28|NA
TGTGCCAGCAGTTCTAGTTCCGGGGAGCTGTTTTTT
CASSSSSGELFF
>TRBJ2-2|TRBD2|TRBV11-2|once
TGTGCCAGCAGTCCCTACCTAGCGGGATTGAACGGGGAGCTGTTTTTT
CASSPYLAGLNGELFF
>TRBJ2-7|NA|TRBV7-3|NA
TGTGCCAGCAGTCCCGACCCGTCGGGCGAGCAGTACTTC
CASSPDPSGEQYF
>TRBJ2-7|NA|TRBV27|NA
TGTGCCAGCAGTTTAGAGGGGGTGGGAGGGGCCCACGAGCAGTACTTC
CASSLEGVGGAHEQYF
>TRBJ2-1|NA|TRBV28|once
TGTGCCAGCGCGTACAATGAGCAGTTCTTC
CASAYNEQFF
>TRBJ2-4|NA|TRBV18|NA
TGTGCCAGCTCACCACTGCCAGGGGAGGAAAACATTCAGTACTTC
CASSPLPGEENIQYF